The 9 T cell receptor beta chains below come from one sample, sequenced in a study of beta chain features in type 1 diabetes. Investigators reverse transcribed all isolated RNA, so they sequenced expressed TCRB transcripts. Sequenced by immunoSEQ multiplex PCR; TCRdb stores in-frame clones only, minus some. The sample has roughly 250,000 clones; 9.6% are singletons. Sequenced material: naive CD4+ T cells from blood. The receptor source for this set is a woman between 18 and 30 years old in good health.

The chain joins TRBV18 to TRBJ2-1; D ambiguous. Germline V lookup: CDR1 KGHSH, CDR2 LQKENI. This CDR3 is 17 amino acids long. Trimming stripped 2 bases from V and 0 bases from J, with 14 bases between. CDR3: CASSPASAAFSYNEQFF. CDR3 DNA: TGTGCCAGCTCACCAGCTTCTGCGGCTTTCTCCTACAATGAGCAGTTCTTC.

This rearrangement joins TRBV5-4 to TRBJ1-1; no definite D call. This CDR3 has 14 residues. V shed 0 bases and J shed 1 base, with 7 bases lying between them. CDR1 and CDR2 from the germline V gene are SGHNT and YYREEE (reference sequence). CDR3 sequence reads: CASSLVAENTEAFF. In nucleotides, the CDR3 is TGTGCCAGCAGCTTGGTGGCAGAGAACACTGAAGCTTTCTTT.

V gene TRBV4-1 combines with J gene TRBJ2-5; TRBD2 aligns across 8 bases. V shed 3 bases, J shed 7 bases, and the junction held 10 bases outside the gene matches. CDR1 and CDR2 (germline): MGHRA, YSYEKL. The CDR3 runs 15 residues. The CDR3 nucleotides read TGCGCCAGCAGCCAGGGCGGGGGGCCTGCGGGGACCCAGTACTTC. This sequence encodes CASSQGGGPAGTQYF.

The gene calls are TRBV27 and TRBJ1-2; 7 bases agree with TRBD1. V lost 3 bases and J lost 8; bases outside the gene matches: 12. This CDR3 has 15 amino acids. The V gene's germline CDR1 is MNHEY and CDR2 SMNVEV (reference sequence). The CDR3 protein is CASSFSGTEILGYTF. CDR3 DNA sequence: TGTGCCAGCAGTTTTTCCGGGACAGAGATTTTGGGCTACACCTTC.

The chain links TRBV27 to TRBJ2-1, with 10 positions matching TRBD2. V shed 5 bases and J 6 bases; nucleotides not matched to a gene: 10. CDR3 size: 16 residues. CDR1 and CDR2 (germline): MNHEY, SMNVEV (reference sequence). The DNA of the CDR3 is TGTGCCAGCAGTCTTCTGGTGAAGCGGGAGGGCAATGAGCAGTTCTTC. Protein: CASSLLVKREGNEQFF.

The rearrangement uses TRBV6-1 and TRBJ2-5; 9 bases line up with TRBD1. The CDR3 spans 15 residues. V lost 6 bases and J lost 4; bases outside the gene matches: 9. CDR1 is MNHNS, CDR2 SASEGT, per germline. CDR3 residues: CASSQGQGRGETQYF. CDR3 DNA sequence: TGTGCCAGCAGCCAGGGACAGGGTAGGGGAGAGACCCAGTACTTC.

In this sample, this clone turned up a few times. This chain connects TRBV11-2 to TRBJ2-7; 10 positions agree with TRBD1. This CDR3 has 17 amino acids. Germline loops: CDR1 SGHAT, CDR2 FQNNGV. J was trimmed by 4 bases and V by 5 bases; bases with no gene match: 14. The CDR3 spells CASSPLIRTGGRYEQYF. The DNA for the CDR3 is TGTGCCAGCAGCCCCCTGATAAGGACAGGGGGGAGATACGAGCAGTACTTC.

CDR3 coding DNA: TGTGCCAGCAGCCCTGGACCTGGGACAGTTGAAGCTTTCTTT. It is translated as CASSPGPGTVEAFF. The chain carries TRBV11-2 and TRBJ1-1; the match to TRBD1 covers 7 bases. This CDR3 spans 14 amino acids. With V trimmed by 5 bases and J by 7 bases, 10 bases remained unmatched. The germline V gene encodes CDR1 SGHAT and CDR2 FQNNGV.

The chain recombines TRBV2 with TRBJ2-1; TRBD2 might be the D (5 bases). This CDR3 contains 15 residues. The germline gives CDR1 SNHLY, CDR2 FYNNEI. V gave up 9 bases and J gave up 0 bases, with 15 bases separating them. CDR3 coding DNA: TGTGCCAGTAAACTACAGCGGAACTCCTACAATGAGCAGTTCTTC. It codes for CASKLQRNSYNEQFF.